This T cell receptor beta chain appears in the sequencing data of a study of blood T cell repertoires in COVID-19. Study-wide background: PBMCs, B-cell-depleted T cells, or T cells provided the cDNA or gDNA that made up the material.

In the authors' methods: Nucleated cell counts were estimated from reference gene primer amplification. Profiled with immunoSEQ multiplex PCR; TCRdb holds only in-frame clones, not every one. V, J and clone size are those of that table, while D and trimming were read from the DNA. The table shows around 180,000 clones, with roughly nine tenths occurring only once. The germline V and J ends were trimmed by 3 bases and 0 bases, with 11 bases remaining between them. Germline assignment: CDR1 SQVTM and CDR2 ANQGSEA. This CDR3 is 14 amino acids long. The TCR sequence derives from an older man with active or convalescent COVID-19. V usage is TRBV29-1 and J usage is TRBJ1-1; D uncertain. Sequencing was performed on peripheral blood. DNA of the CDR3: TGCAGCGTTGAGGGGAGGACGGTGAACACTGAAGCTTTCTTT. Translating it yields CSVEGRTVNTEAFF.